This T cell receptor (beta chain) was profiled in a study of blood T cell repertoires in COVID-19. Study as a whole: T cells, B-cell-depleted T cells, or PBMCs supplied cDNA or gDNA.

The CDR3 consists of 12 residues. Generated by immunoSEQ multiplex PCR, the TCRdb table keeps only in-frame clones and is missing some. The sample holds 72,000 or so clones, about 81% seen once. The clonotype comes from a human donor in a cohort sampled during active COVID-19. The specimen was peripheral blood. This chain connects TRBV21-1 to TRBJ1-1. TRBV21-1 represents a pseudogene. Written as DNA, the CDR3 is TGTGCCAGCAGCAAAGCCCCGGGTGAAGCTTTCTTT. Protein sequence: CASSKAPGEAFF.